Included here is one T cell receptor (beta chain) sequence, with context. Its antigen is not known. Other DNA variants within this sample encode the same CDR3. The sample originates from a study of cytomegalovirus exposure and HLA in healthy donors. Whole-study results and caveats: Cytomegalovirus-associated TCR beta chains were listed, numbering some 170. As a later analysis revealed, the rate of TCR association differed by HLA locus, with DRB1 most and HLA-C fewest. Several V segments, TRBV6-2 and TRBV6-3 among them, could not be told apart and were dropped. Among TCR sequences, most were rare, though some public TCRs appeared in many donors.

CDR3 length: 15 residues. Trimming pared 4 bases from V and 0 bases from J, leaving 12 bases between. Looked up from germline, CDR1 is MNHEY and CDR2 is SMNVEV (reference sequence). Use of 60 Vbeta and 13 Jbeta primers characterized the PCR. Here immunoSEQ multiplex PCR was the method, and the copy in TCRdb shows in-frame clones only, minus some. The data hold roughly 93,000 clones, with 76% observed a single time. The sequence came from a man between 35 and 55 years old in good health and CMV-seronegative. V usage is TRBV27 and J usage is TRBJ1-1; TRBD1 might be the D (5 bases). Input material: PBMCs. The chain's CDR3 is CASSSRTPLNTEAFF. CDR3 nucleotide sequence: TGTGCCAGCAGTTCCAGGACACCTTTGAACACTGAAGCTTTCTTT.